This T cell receptor beta chain is drawn from a study of cytomegalovirus exposure and HLA in healthy donors. Study-wide points: Confirmation was obtained in vitro that a few CMV-associated chains are specific for CMV antigens. Looking again later, the authors saw that most CMV-associated TCR beta chains seemed HLA-restricted.

PCR employed 60 Vbeta and 13 Jbeta primers. Repertoires were generated with immunoSEQ multiplex PCR, while TCRdb's copy carries only in-frame clones and drops some. Among tens of thousands of clones listed, around 70% were seen once. Although they were nominally healthy when sampled, donors likely had unrecorded immune exposures. The J segment lost 0 bases and the V segment lost 0 bases, leaving 0 bases of the junction unmatched. The CDR3 contains 16 residues. Looked up from germline, CDR1 is SGHRS and CDR2 is YFSETQ. As regards this clone: Its antigen is as yet unknown.

The gene calls are TRBV5-1 and TRBJ1-6; 7 bases are a match to TRBD1. The clonotype comes from a woman aged 25 to 45 in good health and CMV-seronegative. Sequenced: PBMCs. The CDR3 DNA is TGCGCCAGCAGCTTGGGGGACAGCTCCTATAATTCACCCCTCCACTTT. It translates to CASSLGDSSYNSPLHF.